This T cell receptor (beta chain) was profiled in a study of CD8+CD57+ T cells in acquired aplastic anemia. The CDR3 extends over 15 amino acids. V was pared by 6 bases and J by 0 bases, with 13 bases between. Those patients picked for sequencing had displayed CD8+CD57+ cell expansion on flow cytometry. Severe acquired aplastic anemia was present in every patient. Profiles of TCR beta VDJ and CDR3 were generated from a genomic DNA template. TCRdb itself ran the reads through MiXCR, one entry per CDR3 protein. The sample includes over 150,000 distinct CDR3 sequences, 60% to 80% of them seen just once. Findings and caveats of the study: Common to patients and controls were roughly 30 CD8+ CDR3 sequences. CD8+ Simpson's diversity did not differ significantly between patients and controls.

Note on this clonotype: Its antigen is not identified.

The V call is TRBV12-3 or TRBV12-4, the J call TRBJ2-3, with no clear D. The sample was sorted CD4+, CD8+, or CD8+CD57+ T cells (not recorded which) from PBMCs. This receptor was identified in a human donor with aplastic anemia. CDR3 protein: CASSLGLTSTDTQYF. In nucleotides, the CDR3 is TGTGCCAGCAGCCTTGGGCTCACTAGCACAGATACGCAGTATTTT.